Below, one T cell receptor (beta chain) is given with its context. Antigen unknown. Sequencing was performed with immunoSEQ multiplex PCR; in TCRdb, only in-frame clones are kept and a portion is missing. The repertoire consists of over 60,000 clones, with over 65% occurring once and the leading ten covering over 2%. This record belongs to a study of radiation and T cells in renal cell carcinoma. General study results and limits: Top tumor clonotypes rose in blood 2 weeks post-radiation, then contracted.

Germline V gene sequence: CDR1 SEHNR, CDR2 FQNEAQ (reference sequence). The CDR3 consists of 17 residues. V lost 0 bases and J lost 2, with 17 bases in between. Indicated time point: blood 4 weeks post-SBRT, at nephrectomy. Treatment meaning: 15 Gy SBRT to primary tumor, nephrectomy 4 weeks later. Nephrectomy followed 15 Gy stereotactic body radiation by 4 weeks. After SBRT, blood was collected at 2 and 4 weeks, plus baseline. The sequence came from a woman aged 60 to 75 with renal cell carcinoma. The sample consisted of blood, taken from a patient whose treatment included radiotherapy and nephrectomy. The rearrangement joins TRBV7-9 to TRBJ2-7; no firm D call. The chain's CDR3 is CASSLAFQTVETYEQYF. CDR3 DNA: TGTGCCAGCAGCTTAGCGTTTCAAACTGTAGAAACCTACGAGCAGTACTTC.